This T cell receptor (beta chain) derives from a study of siplizumab effects on memory and regulatory T cells. Study results and limitations: Siplizumab caused a significant drop in alloreactive sequences traceable to unstimulated CD4+ memory cells.

Data came from immunoSEQ multiplex PCR; TCRdb stores just in-frame clones and leaves some out. The repertoire consists of tens of thousands of clones, with roughly 80% occurring once and the leading ten covering approximately 3.8%. Germline V lookup: CDR1 KGHSH, CDR2 LQKENI. V lost 0 bases and J lost 5; bases outside the gene matches: 6. The CDR3 contains 15 residues. Turning to this clone: Its target is not known.

This TCR was recovered from a human donor in good health. The chain couples TRBV18 to TRBJ2-7, with 8 bases identical to TRBD1. The sequencing sample was made of memory CD4+ T cells sorted from blood. The CDR3 here is CASSPPSRGLHEQYF. DNA for the CDR3: TGTGCCAGCTCACCACCTAGCAGGGGGCTCCACGAGCAGTACTTC.